A selection of T cell receptor beta chains follows, all from one sample in a study of early T cells in non-severe SARS-CoV-2 infection. TCRdb independently ran MiXCR on the 5' RACE reads; one entry per CDR3 protein. Among about 56,000 distinct CDR3 sequences, less than 15% were seen once, and the ten largest hold about 4%. The source material was whole blood, sampled at baseline. These receptors were taken from an adult who was a healthcare worker with PCR-confirmed SARS-CoV-2 infection or an uninfected control (not recorded which). The CDR3 runs from the conserved cysteine through the conserved F or W. A D gene is named only where the DNA matches it firmly. Rows give clone size only sometimes, using once, few, many, or a class for an expanded clone.

>few|TRBJ2-5|TRBV29-1|13|-
CSVGPAVQETQYF
TGCAGCGTTGGGCCGGCAGTCCAAGAGACCCAGTACTTC
>-|TRBJ1-3|TRBV7-8|14|-
CASSLQTYGNTIYF
TGTGCCAGCAGTTTACAGACGTATGGAAACACCATATATTTT
>-|TRBJ2-1|TRBV3-1|15|TRBD2
CASSLGLARNNEQFF
TGTGCCAGCAGCCTAGGACTAGCGAGAAACAATGAGCAGTTCTTC
>few|TRBJ2-2|TRBV12-3/TRBV12-4|13|TRBD1
CASEGQGPGELFF
TGTGCCAGCGAGGGACAGGGGCCCGGGGAGCTGTTTTTT
>few|TRBJ1-2|TRBV20-1|13|-
CSAHGRLNYGYTF
TGCAGTGCCCACGGACGGCTAAACTATGGCTACACCTTC
>many|TRBJ1-1|TRBV7-9|11|-
CASSFGTEAFF
TGTGCCAGCAGCTTCGGGACGGAGGCTTTCTTT
>few|TRBJ1-1|TRBV7-2|16|-
CASSYGVLGLNTEAFF
TGTGCCAGCTCCTATGGGGTTTTGGGGCTGAACACTGAAGCTTTCTTT
>many|TRBJ2-7|TRBV7-8|15|-
CASSLERPHSYEQYF
TGTGCCAGCAGCTTAGAGCGGCCCCACTCCTACGAGCAGTACTTC
>-|TRBJ2-1|TRBV4-1|16|TRBD2
CASSQVDGLALNEQFF
TGCGCCAGCAGCCAAGTAGACGGACTAGCTTTGAATGAGCAGTTCTTC
>few|TRBJ2-3|TRBV5-1|15|-
CASSLGTESTDTQYF
TGCGCCAGCAGCTTGGGGACAGAGAGCACAGATACGCAGTATTTT
>-|TRBJ2-7|TRBV18|16|TRBD1
CASSGRVWTGGYEQYF
TGTGCCAGCTCAGGGAGGGTCTGGACAGGGGGCTACGAGCAGTACTTC
>-|TRBJ2-2|TRBV27|15|-
CASSRQTRGTGELFF
TGTGCCAGCAGTCGACAGACCCGGGGCACCGGGGAGCTGTTTTTT
>-|TRBJ2-7|TRBV18|14|-
CASSPISGPYEQYF
TGTGCCAGCTCACCGATTAGCGGCCCCTACGAGCAGTACTTC
>-|TRBJ1-3|TRBV1|17|-
CTSSQDLRRQSGNTIYF
TGCACCAGCAGCCAAGATTTGAGGCGTCAGTCTGGAAACACCATATATTTT
>many|TRBJ2-7|TRBV4-1|14|TRBD2
CASSVSGRIHEQYF
TGCGCCAGCAGCGTTAGCGGGAGGATTCACGAGCAGTACTTC
>many|TRBJ2-1|TRBV6-6|15|-
CASIHRQGSYNEQFF
TGTGCCAGCATCCACCGGCAGGGCTCCTACAATGAGCAGTTCTTC
>-|TRBJ2-1|TRBV30|17|-
CAWSVTPYGGLSNEQFF
TGTGCCTGGAGTGTAACCCCCTACGGGGGGCTTAGCAATGAGCAGTTCTTC
>few|TRBJ2-7|TRBV4-1|15|TRBD2
CASSQNSGRGYEQYF
TGCGCCAGCAGCCAAAATAGCGGGAGGGGCTACGAGCAGTACTTC
>-|TRBJ2-1|TRBV5-1|15|TRBD2
CASNSRAGGWNEQFF
TGCGCCAGCAACTCGAGGGCGGGAGGTTGGAATGAGCAGTTCTTC
>many|TRBJ1-5|TRBV28|13|-
CASSWGATQPQHF
TGTGCCAGCAGCTGGGGGGCTACTCAGCCCCAGCATTTT
>few|TRBJ1-1|TRBV4-1|16|-
CASSQGPLATNTEAFF
TGCGCCAGCAGCCAAGGACCCCTGGCCACGAACACTGAAGCTTTCTTT
>-|TRBJ2-2|TRBV10-3|11|-
CAISEPGELFF
TGTGCCATCAGTGAGCCCGGGGAGCTGTTTTTT